This is a list of T cell receptor beta chains from one sample in a study of T cells in Graves' hyperthyroidism and ophthalmopathy. TCRdb reanalysed the multiplex PCR reads using MiXCR and keeps one entry per CDR3 protein. The sample has about 760,000 distinct CDR3 sequences, 30% to 40% seen once. Sequenced: blood. The receptors stem from a woman in her thirties or forties with Graves' hyperthyroidism. CDR3s include the opening cysteine and the closing phenylalanine or tryptophan. D genes are given only for firm matches. Rows give clone size only sometimes, using once, few, many, or a class for an expanded clone.

v_gene: TRBV12-3/TRBV12-4; j_gene: TRBJ1-1; abundance: NA; d_gene: NA; CDR3aa: CASLPGPNTEAFF; CDR3nt: TGTGCCAGCCTTCCGGGACCTAACACTGAAGCTTTCTTT
v_gene: TRBV6-5; j_gene: TRBJ2-5; abundance: many; d_gene: TRBD2; CDR3aa: CASSHWTSTTEPETQYF; CDR3nt: TGTGCCAGCAGCCACTGGACTAGCACCACTGAACCGGAGACCCAGTACTTC
v_gene: TRBV29-1; j_gene: TRBJ1-2; abundance: many; d_gene: TRBD1; CDR3aa: CSVAAGGYGYTF; CDR3nt: TGCAGCGTTGCGGCAGGGGGTTATGGCTACACCTTC
v_gene: TRBV5-6; j_gene: TRBJ1-2; abundance: many; d_gene: NA; CDR3aa: CASSRQDSGGYTF; CDR3nt: TGTGCCAGCAGCCGCCAGGACAGTGGAGGCTACACCTTC
v_gene: TRBV20-1; j_gene: TRBJ2-7; abundance: NA; d_gene: TRBD1; CDR3aa: CSAGTGTGGPYEQYF; CDR3nt: TGCAGTGCGGGAACCGGGACAGGGGGGCCCTACGAGCAGTACTTC
v_gene: TRBV30; j_gene: TRBJ1-1; abundance: NA; d_gene: NA; CDR3aa: CAWSVLETEAFF; CDR3nt: TGTGCCTGGAGTGTATTGGAGACTGAAGCTTTCTTT
v_gene: TRBV15; j_gene: TRBJ2-3; abundance: NA; d_gene: TRBD2; CDR3aa: CATSYSLAGARTDTQYF; CDR3nt: TGTGCCACCAGTTACTCACTAGCGGGGGCCCGCACAGATACGCAGTATTTT
v_gene: TRBV12-3/TRBV12-4; j_gene: TRBJ1-3; abundance: NA; d_gene: NA; CDR3aa: CASSLVGLSGNTIYF; CDR3nt: TGTGCCAGCAGTTTAGTAGGCCTCTCTGGAAACACCATATATTTT
v_gene: TRBV25-1; j_gene: TRBJ1-4; abundance: few; d_gene: NA; CDR3aa: CASSESRGLDEKLFF; CDR3nt: TGTGCCAGCAGTGAATCCAGGGGTCTGGATGAAAAACTGTTTTTT
v_gene: TRBV7-8; j_gene: TRBJ1-5; abundance: NA; d_gene: TRBD1; CDR3aa: CASSYQDRAFVQPQHF; CDR3nt: TGTGCCAGTAGCTACCAGGACAGGGCTTTCGTCCAGCCCCAGCATTTT
v_gene: TRBV20-1; j_gene: TRBJ2-2; abundance: NA; d_gene: TRBD1; CDR3aa: CSARGTGSGELFF; CDR3nt: TGCAGTGCTAGAGGGACAGGGAGCGGGGAGCTGTTTTTT
v_gene: TRBV5-1; j_gene: TRBJ2-5; abundance: once; d_gene: NA; CDR3aa: CASSQDSAGAETQYF; CDR3nt: TGCGCCAGCAGCCAAGATTCGGCAGGGGCAGAGACCCAGTACTTC
v_gene: TRBV29-1; j_gene: TRBJ1-1; abundance: NA; d_gene: TRBD1; CDR3aa: CSVTGQQNTEAFF; CDR3nt: TGCAGCGTAACGGGACAGCAAAACACTGAAGCTTTCTTT
v_gene: TRBV6-5; j_gene: TRBJ1-6; abundance: many; d_gene: TRBD1; CDR3aa: CASSRPPDRGYSPLHF; CDR3nt: TGTGCCAGCAGCCGCCCTCCGGACAGGGGGTATTCACCCCTCCACTTT
v_gene: TRBV7-2; j_gene: TRBJ1-1; abundance: NA; d_gene: NA; CDR3aa: CASSLIIERRTEAFF; CDR3nt: TGTGCCAGCAGCTTAATTATCGAAAGGAGGACTGAAGCTTTCTTT
v_gene: TRBV14; j_gene: TRBJ1-2; abundance: many; d_gene: TRBD1; CDR3aa: CASSATGVGNYGYTF; CDR3nt: TGTGCCAGCAGCGCGACAGGGGTCGGTAACTATGGCTACACCTTC
v_gene: TRBV9; j_gene: TRBJ1-1; abundance: many; d_gene: NA; CDR3aa: CASSVGTGSTEAFF; CDR3nt: TGTGCCAGCAGCGTAGGAACAGGGTCCACTGAAGCTTTCTTT
v_gene: TRBV24-1; j_gene: TRBJ2-5; abundance: NA; d_gene: NA; CDR3aa: CATSVRERETQYF; CDR3nt: TGTGCCACCAGTGTTAGAGAGAGGGAGACCCAGTACTTC
v_gene: TRBV20-1; j_gene: TRBJ1-6; abundance: few; d_gene: TRBD1; CDR3aa: CSARDTGTGMFSPLHF; CDR3nt: TGCAGTGCTAGGGACACCGGGACAGGGATGTTTTCACCCCTCCACTTT
v_gene: TRBV10-3; j_gene: TRBJ1-1; abundance: many; d_gene: TRBD1; CDR3aa: CATLTGTQGTEAFF; CDR3nt: TGTGCCACCTTGACAGGGACACAGGGAACTGAAGCTTTCTTT
v_gene: TRBV24-1; j_gene: TRBJ2-3; abundance: once; d_gene: TRBD1; CDR3aa: CATSAHGQGVVDTQYF; CDR3nt: TGTGCCACCAGTGCCCACGGACAGGGGGTAGTAGATACGCAGTATTTT
v_gene: TRBV19; j_gene: TRBJ1-2; abundance: NA; d_gene: NA; CDR3aa: CASSPRGRDYGYTF; CDR3nt: TGTGCCAGTAGTCCTAGAGGCAGGGACTATGGCTACACCTTC
v_gene: TRBV29-1; j_gene: TRBJ1-4; abundance: many; d_gene: TRBD1; CDR3aa: CSVVAGGNEKLFF; CDR3nt: TGCAGCGTTGTGGCAGGGGGAAACGAAAAACTGTTTTTT
v_gene: TRBV7-9; j_gene: TRBJ2-1; abundance: few; d_gene: NA; CDR3aa: CASSSPRDRDNEQFF; CDR3nt: TGTGCCAGCAGCTCGCCCAGGGATAGGGACAATGAGCAGTTCTTC
v_gene: TRBV10-3; j_gene: TRBJ2-5; abundance: NA; d_gene: TRBD1; CDR3aa: CAIRGTGEQETQYF; CDR3nt: TGTGCCATCAGAGGGACAGGGGAGCAAGAGACCCAGTACTTC
v_gene: TRBV7-2; j_gene: TRBJ2-7; abundance: NA; d_gene: TRBD1; CDR3aa: CASSSTGVQSYEQYF; CDR3nt: TGTGCCAGCAGCTCGACAGGGGTACAATCCTACGAGCAGTACTTC
v_gene: TRBV4-1; j_gene: TRBJ1-1; abundance: NA; d_gene: TRBD1; CDR3aa: CASRRQGAMTAFF; CDR3nt: TGCGCCAGCAGGAGACAGGGGGCGATGACGGCTTTCTTT
v_gene: TRBV9; j_gene: TRBJ1-2; abundance: many; d_gene: TRBD1; CDR3aa: CASSVTDDRGYGYTF; CDR3nt: TGTGCCAGCAGCGTGACGGACGACAGGGGCTATGGCTACACCTTC
v_gene: TRBV7-6; j_gene: TRBJ1-1; abundance: many; d_gene: NA; CDR3aa: CASRFRTGNGSEAFF; CDR3nt: TGTGCCAGCAGATTTAGGACGGGTAATGGGAGTGAAGCTTTCTTT
v_gene: TRBV20-1; j_gene: TRBJ1-5; abundance: NA; d_gene: NA; CDR3aa: CSASPGHGQPQHF; CDR3nt: TGCAGTGCTAGCCCAGGGCACGGTCAGCCCCAGCATTTT
v_gene: TRBV10-3; j_gene: TRBJ2-6; abundance: NA; d_gene: NA; CDR3aa: CAISYQLEGGANVLTF; CDR3nt: TGTGCCATCAGTTACCAGCTTGAGGGTGGGGCCAACGTCCTGACTTTC
v_gene: TRBV12-3/TRBV12-4; j_gene: TRBJ2-3; abundance: many; d_gene: NA; CDR3aa: CASSRTDTQYF; CDR3nt: TGTGCCAGCAGTAGGACAGATACGCAGTATTTT
v_gene: TRBV29-1; j_gene: TRBJ1-6; abundance: many; d_gene: NA; CDR3aa: CSVEDRNLIPPLHF; CDR3nt: TGCAGCGTTGAAGATCGGAACCTCATACCACCCCTCCACTTT
v_gene: TRBV12-3/TRBV12-4; j_gene: TRBJ1-3; abundance: many; d_gene: NA; CDR3aa: CASSSTGRGNTIYF; CDR3nt: TGTGCCAGCAGTTCAACAGGGCGCGGAAACACCATATATTTT
v_gene: TRBV7-9; j_gene: TRBJ1-6; abundance: many; d_gene: NA; CDR3aa: CASRPTNGVSPLHF; CDR3nt: TGTGCCAGCAGACCTACTAACGGGGTTTCACCCCTCCACTTT
v_gene: TRBV7-9; j_gene: TRBJ1-5; abundance: few; d_gene: NA; CDR3aa: CASSSLGGRGSNQPQHF; CDR3nt: TGTGCCAGCAGCTCTTTAGGGGGGCGCGGAAGCAATCAGCCCCAGCATTTT
v_gene: TRBV27; j_gene: TRBJ2-2; abundance: NA; d_gene: TRBD2; CDR3aa: CASSQDVAGAITGELFF; CDR3nt: TGTGCCAGCAGCCAAGATGTCGCGGGAGCGATCACCGGGGAGCTGTTTTTT
v_gene: TRBV12-3/TRBV12-4; j_gene: TRBJ1-1; abundance: many; d_gene: NA; CDR3aa: CASRRTDWNTEAFF; CDR3nt: TGTGCCAGCAGACGGACAGATTGGAACACTGAAGCTTTCTTT
v_gene: TRBV18; j_gene: TRBJ1-5; abundance: NA; d_gene: NA; CDR3aa: CASSRRNQPQHF; CDR3nt: TGTGCCAGCTCACGCAGAAATCAGCCCCAGCATTTT
v_gene: TRBV10-3; j_gene: TRBJ2-7; abundance: NA; d_gene: NA; CDR3aa: CAISGGRGPEQELGQTYEQYF; CDR3nt: TGTGCCATTTCGGGCGGTCGTGGACCAGAACAAGAACTAGGGCAGACCTACGAGCAGTACTTC
v_gene: TRBV12-3/TRBV12-4; j_gene: TRBJ2-2; abundance: few; d_gene: NA; CDR3aa: CASSGGSTPNTGELFF; CDR3nt: TGTGCCAGCAGTGGGGGCTCTACACCAAACACCGGGGAGCTGTTTTTT
v_gene: TRBV6-5; j_gene: TRBJ1-2; abundance: many; d_gene: NA; CDR3aa: CASSYALGPVYGYTF; CDR3nt: TGTGCCAGCAGTTACGCCCTGGGACCTGTCTATGGCTACACCTTC